Given below is one TCR beta chain in context. The entry originates in a study of blood T cell repertoires in COVID-19. Background on the study: Specimens from acute and convalescent COVID-19 originated in the United States, Italy and Spain. T cells, B-cell-depleted T cells, or PBMCs supplied cDNA or gDNA.

As handled by the study authors: Reference gene primer amplification in the assay estimated nucleated cell counts. Profiling relied on immunoSEQ multiplex PCR, and the TCRdb table lists in-frame clones only, not all of them. That table supplies the V and J calls and clone size; D and trimming were determined from the DNA. The sample comprises over 85,000 clones, about 86% of which are singletons, and about 7% rests with the top ten. The CDR3 spans 11 residues. The germline gives CDR1 DFQATT, CDR2 SNEGSKA (reference sequence). The V gene end was trimmed by 5 bases and the J gene end by 13 bases; junction bases not matched to a gene: 6.

What was sequenced was peripheral blood. V gene TRBV20-1 combines with J gene TRBJ1-3, with 9 bases identical to TRBD1. This TCR derives from a man aged 60 to 69 with acute or convalescent COVID-19. CDR3 sequence: CSALGQGGIYF. The CDR3 bases are TGCAGTGCTCTGGGACAGGGTGGAATATATTTT.